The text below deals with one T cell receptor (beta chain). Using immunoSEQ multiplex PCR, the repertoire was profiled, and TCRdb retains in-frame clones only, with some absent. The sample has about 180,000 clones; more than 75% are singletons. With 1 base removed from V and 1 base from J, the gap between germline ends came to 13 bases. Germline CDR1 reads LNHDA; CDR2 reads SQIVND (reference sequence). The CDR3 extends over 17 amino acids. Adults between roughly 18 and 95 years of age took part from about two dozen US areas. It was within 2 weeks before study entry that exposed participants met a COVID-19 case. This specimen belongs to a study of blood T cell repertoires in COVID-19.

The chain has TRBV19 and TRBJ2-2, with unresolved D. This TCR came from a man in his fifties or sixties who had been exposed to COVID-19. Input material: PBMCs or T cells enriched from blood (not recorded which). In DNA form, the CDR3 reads TGTGCCAGTAGTATAGGGGCCCCAGGTGTGAACACCGGGGAGCTGTTTTTT. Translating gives CASSIGAPGVNTGELFF.